The T cell receptor beta chain described here comes from a study of CD8 T cells in Susac syndrome. Deletions cut 5 bases from V and 3 bases from J, with 11 bases between. Germline-derived CDR1 and CDR2 are LGHDT and YNNKEL (reference sequence). CDR3 size: 14 residues. Random hexamers were used to reverse transcribe the RNA input (roughly 0.5 to 1 ug). A single record per CDR3 protein comes from TCRdb applying MiXCR to the immunoSEQ multiplex PCR reads. The table has over 150,000 distinct CDR3 sequences, 90% to 95% seen once; the top ten hold approximately 0.097%. Study outcomes and limitations: By the study's own acknowledgment, its TCR sequencing and HLA analysis included relatively few individuals.

For this clonotype: Its target is not known.

The sample taken for sequencing was CD4+ T cells from PBMCs. The chain joins TRBV3-1 to TRBJ2-1; TRBD2 might be the D (6 bases). The sequence came from a human donor with multiple sclerosis. CDR3 in amino acids: CASSVRGIYNEQFF. DNA for the CDR3: TGTGCCAGCAGCGTTCGGGGGATCTACAATGAGCAGTTCTTC.